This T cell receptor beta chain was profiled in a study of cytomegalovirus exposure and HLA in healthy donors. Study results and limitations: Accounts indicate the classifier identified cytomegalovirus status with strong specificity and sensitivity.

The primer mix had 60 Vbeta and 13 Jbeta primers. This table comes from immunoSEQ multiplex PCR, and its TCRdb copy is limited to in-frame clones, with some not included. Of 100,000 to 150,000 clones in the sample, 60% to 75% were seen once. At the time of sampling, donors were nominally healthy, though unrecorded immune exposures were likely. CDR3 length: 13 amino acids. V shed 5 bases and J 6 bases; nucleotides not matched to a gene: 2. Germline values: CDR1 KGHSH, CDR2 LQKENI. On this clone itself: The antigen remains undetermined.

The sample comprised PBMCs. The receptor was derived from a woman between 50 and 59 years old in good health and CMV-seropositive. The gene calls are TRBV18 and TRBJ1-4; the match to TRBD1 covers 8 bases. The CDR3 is CASSSTGDEKLFF. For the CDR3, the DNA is TGTGCCAGCTCATCGACAGGGGATGAAAAACTGTTTTTT. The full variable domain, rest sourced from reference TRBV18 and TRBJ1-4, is NAGVMQNPRHLVRRRGQEARLRCSPMKGHSHVYWYRQLPEEGLKFMVYLQKENIIDESGMPKERFSAEFPKEGPSILRIQQVVRGDSAAYFCASSSTGDEKLFFGSGTQLSVL.